A single sample gave rise to the 15 T cell receptor beta chains below, sequenced in a study of OX40 agonist ivuxolimab in advanced cancers. Sequencing was performed with immunoSEQ multiplex PCR; in TCRdb, only in-frame clones are kept and a portion is missing. The sample consists of some 38,000 clones, around nine tenths of them appearing once. This specimen was CD4+ or CD8+ T cells sorted from blood, taken in a trial of the OX40 agonist ivuxolimab. Source of these receptors: an adult with an advanced solid tumor such as melanoma, head and neck, liver or kidney cancer.

The chain is built from TRBV18 and TRBJ1-1; D remains ambiguous. Trimming removed 4 bases from V and 7 bases from J, with 16 bases in between. The CDR3 has 14 amino acids. CDR1 is KGHSH, CDR2 LQKENI, per germline. In DNA, the CDR3 is TGTGCCAGCTCACGTGGCGGACTCGGTAATGAAGCTTTCTTT. It yields the protein CASSRGGLGNEAFF.

In its sample, this clone was seen once. The V and J genes are TRBV5-4 and TRBJ1-1; D is uncertain. Germline V gene lookup returns CDR1 SGHNT and CDR2 YYREEE (reference sequence). This CDR3 has 15 residues. The V gene lost 3 bases and the J gene lost 0 bases, with 12 bases spanning the gap. CDR3 sequence (DNA): TGTGCCAGCAGCTCAGCAGGTCTGATGAACACTGAAGCTTTCTTT. Its protein is CASSSAGLMNTEAFF.

The chain couples TRBV5-6 to TRBJ2-3, with 13 nucleotides matching TRBD2. Germline CDR1 reads SGHDT; CDR2 reads YYEEEE. The CDR3 spans 15 residues. The junction had 2 bases not matched to a gene; V was cut back by 3 bases and J by 4 bases. CDR3 sequence (DNA): TGTGCCAGCAGCTCTGGGACTAGCGGGGCAGATACGCAGTATTTT. Translating gives CASSSGTSGADTQYF.

This chain links TRBV4-1 with TRBJ2-1; 8 bases agree with TRBD2. The V segment lost 3 bases and the J segment 0 bases; nucleotides outside the gene matches: 7. CDR1 is MGHRA and CDR2 is YSYEKL in the germline V gene. This CDR3 has 17 amino acids. CDR3 protein: CASSHGGGSSSYNEQFF. CDR3 DNA sequence: TGCGCCAGCAGCCATGGCGGGGGGTCTAGCTCCTACAATGAGCAGTTCTTC.

This clone was found once. V usage is TRBV15 and J usage is TRBJ1-4, with a tentative D call TRBD1 (6 bases). The germline gives CDR1 LNHNV, CDR2 YYDKDF (reference sequence). The V end was cut by 6 bases, the J end by 4 bases, with 9 bases between. The CDR3 extends over 13 amino acids. The CDR3 loop is CATRTGNNEKLFF. Here the CDR3 DNA reads TGTGCCACCAGAACAGGGAATAATGAAAAACTGTTTTTT.

The chain carries TRBV18 and TRBJ2-6; D is uncertain. Trimming removed 3 bases at V and 0 bases at J, with 0 bases between. Germline V lookup: CDR1 KGHSH, CDR2 LQKENI. The CDR3 has 13 residues. The CDR3 DNA follows: TGTGCCAGCTCACCCTCTGGGGCCAACGTCCTGACTTTC. It encodes CASSPSGANVLTF.

The chain recombines TRBV6-1 with TRBJ1-5; the D is unclear. This CDR3 contains 14 residues. Germline values: CDR1 MNHNS, CDR2 SASEGT. Trimming removed 2 bases from V and 3 bases from J, with 8 bases in between. In nucleotides, the CDR3 is TGTGCCAGCAGTGAAACCCATTACAATCAGCCCCAGCATTTT. Encoded protein: CASSETHYNQPQHF.

The rearrangement links TRBV6-1 to TRBJ2-7, with D unclear. The CDR3 contains 10 residues. Germline CDR1 is MNHNS and CDR2 is SASEGT. V lost 1 base and J 12 bases, leaving 7 bases between the germline ends. The CDR3 sequence is CASSEDSRYF. For the CDR3, the DNA is TGTGCCAGCAGTGAAGACAGTCGGTACTTC.

The V and J genes are TRBV5-4 and TRBJ2-1; a possible D gene is TRBD2 (7 bases). The CDR3 length is 13 residues. V was clipped by 3 bases and J by 9 bases, with 13 bases between them. CDR1 is SGHNT and CDR2 is YYREEE in the germline V gene (reference sequence). This CDR3 reads CASSWTRGGEQFF. The CDR3 DNA reads as TGTGCCAGCAGCTGGACTAGGGGGGGTGAGCAGTTCTTC.

The chain carries TRBV5-1 and TRBJ2-2; possible D gene TRBD2, 6 bases. Germline values: CDR1 SGHRS, CDR2 YFSETQ. Trimming removed 0 bases at V and 6 bases at J, with 9 bases between. This CDR3 has 14 residues. The CDR3 here is CASSLGPGAGELFF. CDR3 sequence (DNA): TGCGCCAGCAGCTTGGGTCCGGGAGCCGGGGAGCTGTTTTTT.

The rearrangement uses TRBV4-1 and TRBJ1-1, with 11 bases that match TRBD1. V was clipped by 0 bases and J by 11 bases; unmatched bases: 8. The CDR3 has 15 residues. Germline V CDR1 and CDR2: MGHRA, YSYEKL. The CDR3 coding sequence is TGCGCCAGCAGCCAAGACCCCGGACAGGGGGCTAGGGCTTTCTTT. Translated, it gives CASSQDPGQGARAFF.

The CDR3 sequence: CASSDLRTVRIIQGGYTF. In DNA form, the CDR3 reads TGTGCCAGCAGTGACCTTAGGACAGTTCGCATCATTCAAGGTGGCTACACCTTC. The V gene is TRBV6-1, the J gene TRBJ1-2; D might be TRBD1 (6 bases). CDR3 length: 18 residues. V lost 3 bases to trimming and J lost 7 bases, with 27 bases between them. Germline-derived CDR1 and CDR2 are MNHNS and SASEGT.

This chain joins TRBV7-9 and TRBJ1-6; 7 nucleotides line up with TRBD1. The V segment lost 6 bases and the J segment 0 bases; nucleotides outside the gene matches: 8. CDR1 and CDR2 (germline): SEHNR, FQNEAQ (reference sequence). This CDR3 comprises 17 residues. The CDR3 bases are TGTGCCAGCAGTTCCTCGACAGGGAGCTCCTATAATTCACCCCTCCACTTT. It specifies CASSSSTGSSYNSPLHF.

The chain carries TRBV19 and TRBJ1-1; D is possibly TRBD1 (6 bases). The germline V and J ends were trimmed by 2 bases and 4 bases, with 14 bases remaining between them. CDR3 length: 15 amino acids. Per germline, CDR1 LNHDA and CDR2 SQIVND (reference sequence). The CDR3: CASSISPGEVTEAFF. The CDR3 coding sequence is TGTGCCAGTAGTATAAGTCCAGGGGAAGTCACTGAAGCTTTCTTT.

The chain employs TRBV29-1 and TRBJ1-1; D may be TRBD1 (5 bases). The germline V and J ends were trimmed by 3 bases and 6 bases, with 14 bases remaining between them. Germline V CDR1 and CDR2: SQVTM, ANQGSEA. CDR3 size: 13 residues. CDR3 region: CSVEVLGGSEAFF. The CDR3 bases are TGCAGCGTTGAGGTTTTGGGGGGGTCTGAAGCTTTCTTT.